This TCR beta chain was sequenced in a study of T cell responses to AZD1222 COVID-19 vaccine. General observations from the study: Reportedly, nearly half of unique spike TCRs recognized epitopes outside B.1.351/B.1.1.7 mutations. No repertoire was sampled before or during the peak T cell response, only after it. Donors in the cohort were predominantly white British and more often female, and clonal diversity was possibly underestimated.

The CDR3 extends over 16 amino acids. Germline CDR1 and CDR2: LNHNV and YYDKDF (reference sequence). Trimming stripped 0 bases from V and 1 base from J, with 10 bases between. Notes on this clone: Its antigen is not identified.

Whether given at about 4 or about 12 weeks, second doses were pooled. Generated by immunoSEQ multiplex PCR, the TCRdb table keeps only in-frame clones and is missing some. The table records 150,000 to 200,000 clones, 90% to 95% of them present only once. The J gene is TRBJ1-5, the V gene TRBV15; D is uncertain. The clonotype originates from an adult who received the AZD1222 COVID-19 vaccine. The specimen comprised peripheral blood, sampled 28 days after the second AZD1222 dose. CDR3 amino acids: CATSRDGVISNQPQHF. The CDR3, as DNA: TGTGCCACCAGCAGAGATGGGGTAATCAGCAATCAGCCCCAGCATTTT.